The rows below give T cell receptor beta chains drawn from one sample of a study of glioma-infiltrating T cells after dendritic cell vaccination. Generated by immunoSEQ multiplex PCR, the TCRdb table keeps only in-frame clones and is missing some. The sample comprises approximately 92,000 clones, about 85% of which are singletons, and 5.4% rests with the top ten. Sequences were derived from blood, sampled after dendritic cell vaccination. The source of these receptors is a human donor with glioblastoma. Each CDR3 is given with its conserved first and last residue. Fields, in order: V gene, J gene, D gene, clone size, CDR3 DNA, CDR3 protein. A D gene is named only where the DNA matches it firmly. Size is stated for part of the rows, as once, few or many counts, or as a class when the clone is expanded.

V gene: TRBV6-5
J gene: TRBJ2-1
D gene: TRBD2
clone size: few
CDR3 DNA: TGTGCCAGCCGGACTAGCGGGTTCAATGAGCAGTTCTTC
CDR3 protein: CASRTSGFNEQFF

V gene: TRBV19
J gene: TRBJ2-5
D gene: .
clone size: .
CDR3 DNA: TGTGCCAGTAGTATTGAGTCATCCCTAAACCAAGAGACCCAGTACTTC
CDR3 protein: CASSIESSLNQETQYF

V gene: TRBV7-2
J gene: TRBJ2-3
D gene: TRBD2
clone size: .
CDR3 DNA: TGTGCCAGCAGCTCGGGACTAGCGGGATATGGGGATACGCAGTATTTT
CDR3 protein: CASSSGLAGYGDTQYF

V gene: TRBV15
J gene: TRBJ1-1
D gene: .
clone size: once
CDR3 DNA: TGTGCCACCAGCAGAGATCCCCAGGGATTGAACACTGAAGCTTTCTTT
CDR3 protein: CATSRDPQGLNTEAFF

V gene: TRBV10-3
J gene: TRBJ2-7
D gene: TRBD2
clone size: few
CDR3 DNA: TGTGCCATCAGCCCTAGGGGAGGGGCCCACGAGCAGTACTTC
CDR3 protein: CAISPRGGAHEQYF

V gene: TRBV30
J gene: TRBJ2-5
D gene: .
clone size: .
CDR3 DNA: TGTGCCTGGAGTGGGGGCAGGGGTGGCGAGACCCAGTACTTC
CDR3 protein: CAWSGGRGGETQYF

V gene: TRBV2
J gene: TRBJ2-5
D gene: TRBD2
clone size: .
CDR3 DNA: TGTGCCAGCAGAGCTGGGGACTATCTCTTCCAAGAGACCCAGTACTTC
CDR3 protein: CASRAGDYLFQETQYF

V gene: TRBV19
J gene: TRBJ1-2
D gene: .
clone size: .
CDR3 DNA: TGTGCCAGTAGTATAGGAGGGCAACCCTATGGCTACACCTTC
CDR3 protein: CASSIGGQPYGYTF

V gene: TRBV5-1
J gene: TRBJ2-1
D gene: .
clone size: .
CDR3 DNA: TGCGCCAGCAGCTTGTACGGGAACCGAGGGAATGAGCAGTTCTTC
CDR3 protein: CASSLYGNRGNEQFF

V gene: TRBV10-3
J gene: TRBJ2-3
D gene: .
clone size: .
CDR3 DNA: TGTGCCATCAGGTTTGACGGGGGTGGAAATACGCAGTATTTT
CDR3 protein: CAIRFDGGGNTQYF

V gene: TRBV7-9
J gene: TRBJ2-3
D gene: TRBD1
clone size: .
CDR3 DNA: TGTGCCAGCAGCGCCGGACAGGGGGCCCTTGATACGCAGTATTTT
CDR3 protein: CASSAGQGALDTQYF

V gene: TRBV5-4
J gene: TRBJ2-1
D gene: TRBD1
clone size: .
CDR3 DNA: TGTGCCAGCAGCTTAGGACAGGGACAGAAAAATGAGCAGTTCTTC
CDR3 protein: CASSLGQGQKNEQFF

V gene: TRBV27
J gene: TRBJ2-7
D gene: TRBD2
clone size: few
CDR3 DNA: TGTGCCAGCAGTCAGGGACTAGCGGGAGACTACGAGCAGTACTTC
CDR3 protein: CASSQGLAGDYEQYF

V gene: TRBV7-2
J gene: TRBJ1-6
D gene: .
clone size: .
CDR3 DNA: TGTGCCAGCAGCTCGCTCTGGACAGCCAATTCACCCCTCCACTTT
CDR3 protein: CASSSLWTANSPLHF

V gene: TRBV19
J gene: TRBJ2-3
D gene: .
clone size: .
CDR3 DNA: TGTGCCAGTAGTATAGATTTAATCCCGGGTCGCGGTCTAGCTACAGATACGCAGTATTTT
CDR3 protein: CASSIDLIPGRGLATDTQYF

V gene: TRBV30
J gene: TRBJ2-1
D gene: TRBD2
clone size: .
CDR3 DNA: TGTGCCTGGAGTGCTACCTGGGACTACCTGGGTAGGGGTGAGCAGTTCTTC
CDR3 protein: CAWSATWDYLGRGEQFF

V gene: TRBV7-9
J gene: TRBJ2-5
D gene: TRBD2
clone size: .
CDR3 DNA: TGTGCCAGCACACTAGCGGGAGTGGCGGAGACCCAGTACTTC
CDR3 protein: CASTLAGVAETQYF

V gene: TRBV19
J gene: TRBJ1-5
D gene: TRBD1
clone size: few
CDR3 DNA: TGTGCCAGTAGTATAGAGACAGGGAATCAGCCCCAGCATTTT
CDR3 protein: CASSIETGNQPQHF

V gene: TRBV7-9
J gene: TRBJ1-2
D gene: .
clone size: .
CDR3 DNA: TGTGCCAGCAGCTTATACGGAGCGGCTGGCTACACCTTC
CDR3 protein: CASSLYGAAGYTF

V gene: TRBV6-1
J gene: TRBJ2-1
D gene: TRBD2
clone size: .
CDR3 DNA: TGTGCCAGCAGTGAAGGGACTAGCGGGAACAATGAGCAGTTCTTC
CDR3 protein: CASSEGTSGNNEQFF

V gene: TRBV5-1
J gene: TRBJ2-7
D gene: TRBD1
clone size: .
CDR3 DNA: TGCGCCAGCAGCTTGGTACAAGCAGAGGGGGCCGAGCAGTACTTC
CDR3 protein: CASSLVQAEGAEQYF

V gene: TRBV5-1
J gene: TRBJ2-5
D gene: .
clone size: .
CDR3 DNA: TGCGCCAGCACCATGGGGATGGGAGCCCCGGGATTGACCCAGTACTTC
CDR3 protein: CASTMGMGAPGLTQYF

V gene: TRBV10-3
J gene: TRBJ1-6
D gene: TRBD1
clone size: few
CDR3 DNA: TGTGCCATCAGTAGGGGACAGACCTATAATTCACCCCTCCACTTT
CDR3 protein: CAISRGQTYNSPLHF

V gene: TRBV19
J gene: TRBJ2-1
D gene: TRBD2
clone size: .
CDR3 DNA: TGTGCCAGTAGTACTGGGACTAGCGGTTACAATGAGCAGTTCTTC
CDR3 protein: CASSTGTSGYNEQFF

V gene: TRBV5-5
J gene: TRBJ2-2
D gene: TRBD1
clone size: .
CDR3 DNA: TGTGCCAGCAGCTTTTTTTCAGGGGGCGCTTCAGGTTTTTCCGGGGAGCTGTTTTTT
CDR3 protein: CASSFFSGGASGFSGELFF

V gene: TRBV2
J gene: TRBJ1-5
D gene: .
clone size: .
CDR3 DNA: TGTGCCAGCAGTGAAGAGACAGGAAAATCGCCCCAGCATTTT
CDR3 protein: CASSEETGKSPQHF

V gene: TRBV5-6
J gene: TRBJ1-2
D gene: .
clone size: .
CDR3 DNA: TGTGCCAGCAGCTTGGGCAGTGACTATGGCTACACCTTC
CDR3 protein: CASSLGSDYGYTF

V gene: TRBV21-1
J gene: TRBJ2-7
D gene: .
clone size: .
CDR3 DNA: TGTGCCAGCAGCAAATATTCGGGGGGAGTAAGGTACGAGCAGTACTTC
CDR3 protein: CASSKYSGGVRYEQYF

V gene: TRBV6-1
J gene: TRBJ1-2
D gene: .
clone size: .
CDR3 DNA: TGTGCCAGCAGTGGGGAGGGTCTGAAAATTGGCTACACCTTC
CDR3 protein: CASSGEGLKIGYTF

V gene: TRBV6-1
J gene: TRBJ2-7
D gene: .
clone size: .
CDR3 DNA: TGTGCCAGCAGTGAATTGCAGGGCCGGGAGCAGTACTTC
CDR3 protein: CASSELQGREQYF

V gene: TRBV10-3
J gene: TRBJ2-5
D gene: .
clone size: .
CDR3 DNA: TGTGCCATCAGTGAGTCACTAGGAATAGAGACCCAGTACTTC
CDR3 protein: CAISESLGIETQYF

V gene: TRBV27
J gene: TRBJ1-6
D gene: .
clone size: .
CDR3 DNA: TGTGCCAGCAGTTTACAGGGTCGGAATTCACCCCTCCACTTT
CDR3 protein: CASSLQGRNSPLHF

V gene: TRBV7-9
J gene: TRBJ2-1
D gene: TRBD2
clone size: .
CDR3 DNA: TGTGCCAGCAGCTTAGGGCTAGCGGGGGGCTGGATCTACAATGAGCAGTTCTTC
CDR3 protein: CASSLGLAGGWIYNEQFF

V gene: TRBV14
J gene: TRBJ2-3
D gene: TRBD2
clone size: .
CDR3 DNA: TGTGCCAGCAGCGGGACTACGTCCCCATATCGGCTGTATTTT
CDR3 protein: CASSGTTSPYRLYF

V gene: TRBV7-2
J gene: TRBJ2-3
D gene: TRBD2
clone size: .
CDR3 DNA: TGTGCCAGCAGCTTTGGGACTAGCGGGAGGAAAGATACGCAGTATTTT
CDR3 protein: CASSFGTSGRKDTQYF

V gene: TRBV27
J gene: TRBJ2-7
D gene: .
clone size: .
CDR3 DNA: TGTGCCAGCAGCACCCGGGGTCAGAGCTCCTACGAGCAGTACTTC
CDR3 protein: CASSTRGQSSYEQYF

V gene: TRBV7-3
J gene: TRBJ2-7
D gene: .
clone size: few
CDR3 DNA: TGTGCCAGCAGTAGCGGTAATAACTACGAGCAGTACTTC
CDR3 protein: CASSSGNNYEQYF

V gene: TRBV29-1
J gene: TRBJ1-5
D gene: .
clone size: .
CDR3 DNA: TGCAGCGGCGACCGGGACATCGCTCAGCCCCAGCATTTT
CDR3 protein: CSGDRDIAQPQHF

V gene: TRBV29-1
J gene: TRBJ2-2
D gene: .
clone size: .
CDR3 DNA: TGCAGCGTTGACGGTTTTGACACCGGGGAGCTGTTTTTT
CDR3 protein: CSVDGFDTGELFF

V gene: TRBV6-1
J gene: TRBJ1-1
D gene: .
clone size: .
CDR3 DNA: TGTGCCAGCAGGCAGGATTACACTGAAGCTTTCTTT
CDR3 protein: CASRQDYTEAFF

V gene: TRBV7-3
J gene: TRBJ2-7
D gene: .
clone size: .
CDR3 DNA: TGTGCCAGCAGCTCAGGGAATGGCTACGAGCAGTACTTC
CDR3 protein: CASSSGNGYEQYF

V gene: TRBV27
J gene: TRBJ2-3
D gene: .
clone size: .
CDR3 DNA: TGTGCCAGCAGTTTGGGCACCACAGATACGCAGTATTTT
CDR3 protein: CASSLGTTDTQYF

V gene: TRBV18
J gene: TRBJ1-2
D gene: .
clone size: .
CDR3 DNA: TGTGCCAGCTCACCAAACCAGGGGTCGGATGGCTACACCTTC
CDR3 protein: CASSPNQGSDGYTF

V gene: TRBV4-2
J gene: TRBJ1-4
D gene: .
clone size: .
CDR3 DNA: TGTGCCAGCAGCCAAGGGGAGGCAGTCGCAACTAATGAAAAACTGTTTTTT
CDR3 protein: CASSQGEAVATNEKLFF

V gene: TRBV9
J gene: TRBJ1-1
D gene: TRBD1
clone size: .
CDR3 DNA: TGTGCCGCTCATCAGGGGGCGCGATACACTGAAGCTTTCTTT
CDR3 protein: CAAHQGARYTEAFF

V gene: TRBV25-1
J gene: TRBJ2-1
D gene: TRBD2
clone size: .
CDR3 DNA: TGTGCCAGCAGTGAATTAGGGACTAGCGGTTACAATGAGCAGTTCTTC
CDR3 protein: CASSELGTSGYNEQFF

V gene: TRBV6-5
J gene: TRBJ1-6
D gene: .
clone size: .
CDR3 DNA: TGTGCCAGCAGTTACCGGGGGAGCTCCTATAATTCACCCCTCCACTTT
CDR3 protein: CASSYRGSSYNSPLHF

V gene: TRBV13
J gene: TRBJ2-5
D gene: .
clone size: .
CDR3 DNA: TGTGCCAGCAGGTGGGGACACCTCCAAGAGACCCAGTACTTC
CDR3 protein: CASRWGHLQETQYF

V gene: TRBV28
J gene: TRBJ1-5
D gene: .
clone size: .
CDR3 DNA: TGTGCCAGCAGGTCAACAGGGTTCAGCAATCAGCCCCAGCATTTT
CDR3 protein: CASRSTGFSNQPQHF

V gene: TRBV5-1
J gene: TRBJ2-3
D gene: .
clone size: .
CDR3 DNA: TGCGCCAGCAGCTCACGCAGGGGTTATCGCACAGATACGCAGTATTTT
CDR3 protein: CASSSRRGYRTDTQYF

V gene: TRBV27
J gene: TRBJ1-1
D gene: .
clone size: .
CDR3 DNA: TGTGCCAGCAGTTTATCGCAGACATCCACTGAAGCTTTCTTT
CDR3 protein: CASSLSQTSTEAFF

V gene: TRBV5-1
J gene: TRBJ1-2
D gene: .
clone size: .
CDR3 DNA: TGCGCCAGCAGCGCGGGGACGCTTCTGGGGGGCTATGGCTACACCTTC
CDR3 protein: CASSAGTLLGGYGYTF

V gene: TRBV19
J gene: TRBJ1-1
D gene: TRBD1
clone size: few
CDR3 DNA: TGTGCCAGTAGTGCTCGACAGGGAGGTGGCACTGAAGCTTTCTTT
CDR3 protein: CASSARQGGGTEAFF

V gene: TRBV6-5
J gene: TRBJ1-5
D gene: TRBD1
clone size: .
CDR3 DNA: TGTGCCAGCAGTTACTCAAGGGGGCAGGGTCAGCCCCAGCATTTT
CDR3 protein: CASSYSRGQGQPQHF